These 28 T cell receptor beta chains were sequenced from one sample in a study of T cell responses to AZD1222 COVID-19 vaccine. Data came from immunoSEQ multiplex PCR; TCRdb stores just in-frame clones and leaves some out. The repertoire holds about 110,000 clones, with nearly 90% as singletons. Here the sequenced sample was peripheral blood, taken on day 0 of AZD1222 vaccination. The origin of the receptors is an adult in good health.

V and J are TRBV7-2 and TRBJ2-7; 14 nucleotides align to TRBD2. Germline V gives CDR1 SGHTA, CDR2 FQGNSA. The CDR3 runs to 19 residues. V lost 1 base, J lost 1 base, and 9 bases stayed unmatched. CDR3 in DNA: TGTGCCAGCAGCTTAGTTCCGACTAGCGGGGGGGCAAGATCCTACGAGCAGTACTTC. Residues: CASSLVPTSGGARSYEQYF.

This clone appeared once. V and J are TRBV24-1 and TRBJ2-2; D call uncertain. CDR3 size: 16 residues. CDR1 and CDR2 (germline): KGHDR, SFDVKD. V gave up 2 bases and J gave up 6 bases, with 15 bases separating them. This CDR3 is CATSDSQTDAAGELFF. CDR3 coding DNA: TGTGCCACCAGTGATTCTCAGACGGACGCCGCCGGGGAGCTGTTTTTT.

The chain recombines TRBV11-2 with TRBJ2-3; tentatively, D is TRBD2 (7 bases). The V gene's germline CDR1 is SGHAT and CDR2 FQNNGV. The CDR3 is 16 amino acids. V was cut by 1 base and J by 2 bases, with 13 bases left in between. The CDR3 DNA reads as TGTGCCAGCAGCTTAGTGTTGGGGGGGGCCACAGATACGCAGTATTTT. Its translation is CASSLVLGGATDTQYF.

The chain uses TRBV10-3 and TRBJ2-2, with D hard to call. Trimming pared 4 bases from V and 4 bases from J, leaving 7 bases between. CDR3 length: 13 amino acids. CDR1 and CDR2 from the germline V gene are ENHRY and SYGVKD. The DNA for the CDR3 is TGTGCCATCAGTGGGACGGGCACCGGGGAGCTGTTTTTT. Its translation is CAISGTGTGELFF.

V is TRBV25-1 and J is TRBJ1-1, with TRBD1 matching over 10 bases. Germline V CDR1 and CDR2: MGHDK, SYGVNS. V was clipped by 5 bases and J by 5 bases; unmatched bases: 5. The CDR3 runs 14 residues. CDR3 region: CASSRQGAWTEAFF. DNA of the CDR3: TGTGCCAGCAGTCGACAGGGGGCTTGGACTGAAGCTTTCTTT.

This chain links TRBV19 with TRBJ1-4, with no clear D. The CDR3 sequence is 13 residues long. V lost 6 bases to trimming and J lost 6 bases, with 11 bases between them. Germline values: CDR1 LNHDA, CDR2 SQIVND (reference sequence). CDR3 region: CASSPRADEKLFF. The CDR3 DNA follows: TGTGCCAGTAGCCCCCGGGCGGATGAAAAACTGTTTTTT.

CDR3 in DNA: TGTGCCAGCAGCCAAGAAGATAGCGGGGGGGCCCAGTGGGAAGGAGATACGCAGTATTTT. This sequence encodes CASSQEDSGGAQWEGDTQYF. This chain links TRBV4-2 with TRBJ2-3, with 11 positions matching TRBD2. Per the germline V gene, CDR1 is LGHNA and CDR2 is YNFKEQ. The CDR3 loop spans 20 amino acids. Trimming took 0 bases from V and 5 from J; bases not matched to a gene: 16.

In the case of this clone: This CDR3 is also generated by other DNA sequences in the sample. J is TRBJ1-2 and V is TRBV19; the D gene is possibly TRBD1 (5 bases). V lost 1 base and J 2 bases, leaving 11 bases between the germline ends. CDR1 and CDR2 from the germline V gene are LNHDA and SQIVND (reference sequence). CDR3 length: 15 residues. The CDR3 nucleotides read TGTGCCAGTAGTATAGTTCAGGGAGCAAACTATGGCTACACCTTC. It is translated as CASSIVQGANYGYTF.

The chain carries TRBV2 and TRBJ2-5; 10 bases are a match to TRBD1. In germline, CDR1 is SNHLY, CDR2 FYNNEI. V was clipped by 6 bases and J by 0 bases; unmatched bases: 7. The CDR3 is 16 residues long. CDR3 coding DNA: TGTGCCAGCAGAGACCGGACAGGGGGGTACCAAGAGACCCAGTACTTC. It yields the protein CASRDRTGGYQETQYF.

The chain links TRBV19 to TRBJ2-1; 12 nucleotides agree with TRBD1. The germline gives CDR1 LNHDA, CDR2 SQIVND (reference sequence). The CDR3 loop spans 19 amino acids. The junction had 15 bases not matched to a gene; V was cut back by 5 bases and J by 4 bases. In DNA form, the CDR3 reads TGTGCCAGTAGTTATCCCGGGACAGGGGGCGCGGGGGGTTACAATGAGCAGTTCTTC. Amino acid sequence: CASSYPGTGGAGGYNEQFF.

The rearrangement uses TRBV19 and TRBJ2-7; D gene uncertain. V was cut by 2 bases and J by 0 bases, with 5 bases left in between. Germline V lookup: CDR1 LNHDA, CDR2 SQIVND (reference sequence). The CDR3 spans 13 residues. The CDR3 DNA reads TGTGCCAGTAGTATACTGACCTCCTACGAGCAGTACGTC. Translated, it gives CASSILTSYEQYV.

This chain connects TRBV9 to TRBJ2-2; 9 bases agree with TRBD2. After removal of 1 base from V and 3 bases from J, the junction contained 13 bases not matched to a gene. CDR1 and CDR2 from the germline V gene are SGDLS and YYNGEE. This CDR3 contains 19 residues. The CDR3 sequence is CASSVRAGGRFMDTGELFF. For the CDR3, the DNA is TGTGCCAGCAGCGTACGGGCGGGAGGGCGATTTATGGACACCGGGGAGCTGTTTTTT. The full variable domain, in which reference TRBV9 and TRBJ2-2 provide the parts outside the CDR3, is DSGVTQTPKHLITATGQRVTLRCSPRSGDLSVYWYQQSLDQGLQFLIQYYNGEERAKGNILERFSAQQFPDLHSELNLSSLELGDSALYFCASSVRAGGRFMDTGELFFGEGSRLTVL.

The rearrangement links TRBV5-4 to TRBJ2-6; 10 bases are shared with TRBD1. With V trimmed by 0 bases and J by 4 bases, 10 bases remained unmatched. CDR1 SGHNT and CDR2 YYREEE come from the germline V gene (reference sequence). This CDR3 has 19 amino acids. This CDR3 reads CASSLGQGAPVYGANVLTF. CDR3 nucleotide sequence: TGTGCCAGCAGCTTGGGACAGGGGGCCCCCGTGTACGGGGCCAACGTCCTGACTTTC. The entire variable domain, with the rest obtained from reference TRBV5-4 and TRBJ2-6, is as follows: ETGVTQSPTHLIKTRGQQVTLRCSSQSGHNTVSWYQQALGQGPQFIFQYYREEENGRGNFPPRFSGLQFPNYSSELNVNALELDDSALYLCASSLGQGAPVYGANVLTFGAGSRLTVL.

The count of this clone is one. V usage is TRBV28 and J usage is TRBJ2-1; D is ambiguous. V was cut by 2 bases and J by 8 bases, with 13 bases left in between. The CDR3 spans 14 residues. Germline V gene lookup returns CDR1 MDHEN and CDR2 SYDVKM. CDR3 in amino acids: CASSLASPGHEQFF. The CDR3 DNA follows: TGTGCCAGCAGTTTAGCGTCACCGGGCCATGAGCAGTTCTTC.

V gene TRBV5-6 combines with J gene TRBJ2-7, with 13 bases aligning to TRBD2. The CDR3 length is 15 residues. From germline, CDR1 is SGHDT and CDR2 YYEEEE. The J segment lost 3 bases and the V segment lost 5 bases, leaving 5 bases of the junction unmatched. The CDR3 sequence is CASRMGLAGIYEQYV. In nucleotides, the CDR3 is TGTGCCAGCAGGATGGGACTAGCGGGAATCTACGAGCAGTACGTC.

This chain uses TRBV24-1 with TRBJ2-3; D remains ambiguous. The length of the CDR3 is 14 residues. Looked up from germline, CDR1 is KGHDR and CDR2 is SFDVKD. Trimming removed 5 bases from V and 4 bases from J, with 12 bases in between. CDR3 nucleotide sequence: TGTGCCACCAGTGCTCCGATGGTAGCAGATACGCAGTATTTT. Its protein is CATSAPMVADTQYF.

V and J are TRBV28 and TRBJ2-3; 8 nucleotides match TRBD2. The CDR3 contains 16 residues. The V gene end was trimmed by 6 bases and the J gene end by 3 bases; junction bases not matched to a gene: 11. Germline V gene lookup returns CDR1 MDHEN and CDR2 SYDVKM. CDR3: CASSRIAGRETDTQYF. The DNA of the CDR3 is TGTGCCAGCAGCCGAATAGCGGGAAGGGAGACAGATACGCAGTATTTT.

The chain employs TRBV28 and TRBJ1-4, with 11 bases that match TRBD1. Looked up from germline, CDR1 is MDHEN and CDR2 is SYDVKM. This CDR3 region has 15 residues. Losses at the gene ends were 7 bases for V and 8 bases for J; bases not matched to a gene: 9. Written as DNA, the CDR3 is TGTGCCAGCATCCCCGGGGGGACAGGGGGAGAAAAACTGTTTTTT. Amino acids: CASIPGGTGGEKLFF. The variable domain in full, completed from reference TRBV28 and TRBJ1-4, reads DVKVTQSSRYLVKRTGEKVFLECVQDMDHENMFWYRQDPGLGLRLIYFSYDVKMKEKGDIPEGYSVSREKKERFSLILESASTNQTSMYLCASIPGGTGGEKLFFGSGTQLSVL.

V and J are TRBV5-4 and TRBJ2-2; D remains unclear. The CDR3 has 11 amino acids. Germline lookup yields CDR1 SGHNT and CDR2 YYREEE (reference sequence). V was clipped by 0 bases and J by 6 bases, with 0 bases between them. The CDR3 region is CASSLAGELFF. The CDR3 DNA reads as TGTGCCAGCAGCTTGGCCGGGGAGCTGTTTTTT. The full variable domain, completed using reference TRBV5-4 and TRBJ2-2, is ETGVTQSPTHLIKTRGQQVTLRCSSQSGHNTVSWYQQALGQGPQFIFQYYREEENGRGNFPPRFSGLQFPNYSSELNVNALELDDSALYLCASSLAGELFFGEGSRLTVL.

This clone has more than one count but fewer than ten. The chain is built from TRBV2 and TRBJ2-2, with 12 bases aligning to TRBD2. The CDR3 is 15 amino acids. Germline CDR1 reads SNHLY; CDR2 reads FYNNEI. The junction had 4 bases not matched to a gene; V was cut back by 5 bases and J by 6 bases. The CDR3 is CASSLAGGPSGELFF. The CDR3 DNA reads TGTGCCAGCAGTCTAGCGGGAGGGCCGTCCGGGGAGCTGTTTTTT.

In its sample, this clone was seen once. The chain employs TRBV5-6 and TRBJ2-7; no reliable D call. Per germline, CDR1 SGHDT and CDR2 YYEEEE. Trimming stripped 3 bases from V and 2 bases from J, with 15 bases between. This CDR3 has 15 amino acids. The CDR3 DNA reads TGTGCCAGCAGCTCGTATGGAAGAGCCCCCTACGAGCAGTACTTC. Its translation is CASSSYGRAPYEQYF.

The rearrangement uses TRBV5-1 and TRBJ2-7; 7 nucleotides line up with TRBD1. The CDR3 covers 16 residues. Germline CDR1 and CDR2: SGHRS and YFSETQ. Trimming at V came to 4 bases and at J to 3 bases, leaving 13 bases not matched to a gene. CDR3 nucleotide sequence: TGCGCCAGCAGCCCCAACCCGACAGGGACACACTACGAGCAGTACTTC. Translating it yields CASSPNPTGTHYEQYF.

The chain uses TRBV24-1 and TRBJ2-1; 9 nucleotides align to TRBD2. V lost 3 bases to trimming and J lost 8 bases; unmatched junction nucleotides: 13. CDR3 length equals 17 residues. CDR1 and CDR2 (germline): KGHDR, SFDVKD. The CDR3 bases are TGTGCCACCAGTGATCGTCGACCTAGCGGGAAAATCTATGAGCAGTTCTTC. Amino acids: CATSDRRPSGKIYEQFF.

This chain links TRBV5-1 with TRBJ1-6, with 7 positions matching TRBD1. The CDR3 totals 15 residues. CDR1 is SGHRS and CDR2 is YFSETQ in the germline V gene. J gave up 8 bases and V 0 bases, and 5 bases lay outside the gene matches. The CDR3 loop is CASSLAGQSYSPLHF. CDR3 DNA: TGCGCCAGCAGCTTGGCGGGACAGTCTTATTCACCCCTCCACTTT.

The chain joins TRBV23-1 to TRBJ2-7; no clear D gene. TRBV23-1 is recorded as an ORF, its role being uncertain. Trimming cost V 8 bases and J 2 bases, with 10 bases left between them. This CDR3 contains 12 residues. CDR3 DNA sequence: TGCGCCAGCGGCAACTTAGCCTACGAGCAGTACGTC. It is translated as CASGNLAYEQYV.

This clone was seen just once. The CDR3 DNA reads TGTGCCAGCAGCCAAGAAAAGCAGGGCGGCTACACCTTC. Its protein is CASSQEKQGGYTF. The chain is built from TRBV3-1 (or the pseudogene TRBV3-2) and TRBJ1-2; perhaps TRBD1 as D (5 bases). Trimming stripped 0 bases from V and 8 bases from J, with 10 bases between. The CDR3 consists of 13 residues. Germline CDR1 and CDR2: LGHDT and YNNKEL (reference sequence).

CDR3 loop: CASSPDPGTAYGYTF. The DNA for the CDR3 is TGCGCCAGCAGCCCTGATCCGGGGACGGCATATGGCTACACCTTC. J is TRBJ1-2 and V is TRBV5-1, with D possibly being TRBD1 (5 bases). Trimming took 4 bases from V and 5 from J, leaving 18 bases between them. The CDR3 spans 15 residues. Germline-derived CDR1 and CDR2 are SGHRS and YFSETQ.

The chain joins TRBV28 to TRBJ1-1, with TRBD1 as a possible D gene (5 bases). Germline V lookup: CDR1 MDHEN, CDR2 SYDVKM. This CDR3 is 14 amino acids long. The V gene lost 2 bases and the J gene lost 1 base, with 8 bases spanning the gap. The CDR3: CASSLTQENTEAFF. In DNA form, the CDR3 reads TGTGCCAGCAGTTTAACACAGGAGAACACTGAAGCTTTCTTT.